A selection of T cell receptor beta chains follows, all from one sample in a study of glioma-infiltrating T cells after dendritic cell vaccination. Clones were read by immunoSEQ multiplex PCR, and TCRdb kept only the in-frame ones, dropping some. The table has over 90,000 clones, 85% to 90% seen once. Sequenced here: blood, sampled before dendritic cell vaccination. All receptors come from a human donor with glioblastoma. The CDR3 runs from the conserved cysteine through the conserved F or W. D genes are given only for firm matches. Part of the rows lack a size; the others show once, few, many or a class for expanded clones.

v_gene	abundance	j_gene	d_gene	CDR3nt	CDR3aa
TRBV7-2	.	TRBJ2-7	TRBD2	TGTGCCAGCAGCTTAGCGCCGGGACTAGAAGGATACGAGCAGTACTTC	CASSLAPGLEGYEQYF
TRBV5-8	once	TRBJ2-5	.	TGTGCCAGCAGCTCCGACAGGACGCCCCAAGAGACCCAGTACTTC	CASSSDRTPQETQYF
TRBV10-3	.	TRBJ2-2	.	TGTGCCAACTCGGCGGGGACCCAAGCCGGGGAGCTGTTTTTT	CANSAGTQAGELFF
TRBV2	few	TRBJ1-6	.	TGTGCCAGCAGTGGGGCAGGGGCAGATTCACCCCTCCACTTT	CASSGAGADSPLHF
TRBV2	.	TRBJ2-7	.	TGTGCCAGCAGTCAGTACTACGAGCAGTACTTC	CASSQYYEQYF
TRBV7-3	.	TRBJ2-1	TRBD2	TGTGCCAGCAGCCCCACTAGCGTAGGTTACTACAATGAGCAGTTCTTC	CASSPTSVGYYNEQFF
TRBV2	.	TRBJ1-5	.	TGTGCCAGCAGTGAAAGACATACTGGTCAGCCCCAGCATTTT	CASSERHTGQPQHF
TRBV11-3	once	TRBJ1-1	.	TGTGCCAGCAGCTTAGACTGGGGCAGCTCAGGCACTGAAGCTTTCTTT	CASSLDWGSSGTEAFF
TRBV27	.	TRBJ2-2	.	TGTGCCAGCAGTTTAATACAGGCAACCACCGGGGAGCTGTTTTTT	CASSLIQATTGELFF
TRBV5-1	.	TRBJ2-7	.	TGCGCCAGCAGCTTGGAGTATCTACCTGCCTACGAGCAGTACTTC	CASSLEYLPAYEQYF
TRBV7-9	.	TRBJ1-2	TRBD1	TGTGCCAGCAGCGGACGGACAGGGGGCGACGGCTACACCTTC	CASSGRTGGDGYTF
TRBV2	.	TRBJ2-7	TRBD2	TGTGCCAGCAGATGGCCGGGACTAGCGGGGGGGGTGAGCTCCTACGAGCAGTACTTC	CASRWPGLAGGVSSYEQYF
TRBV5-6	.	TRBJ1-1	TRBD1	TGTGCCAGCAGCCGAGGGACAGGTAGGGCGAACACTGAAGCTTTCTTT	CASSRGTGRANTEAFF
TRBV5-1	.	TRBJ2-5	.	TGCGCCAGCAGCGTGGACAGTCCAGAGACCCAGTACTTC	CASSVDSPETQYF
TRBV9	.	TRBJ2-2	TRBD1	TGTGCCAGCGGAAAAGACAGGGCGGACACCGGGGAGCTGTTTTTT	CASGKDRADTGELFF
TRBV4-1	.	TRBJ2-1	TRBD2	TGCGCCAGCAGCCCCCATAGCGGGATCACCTACAATGAGCAGTTCTTC	CASSPHSGITYNEQFF
TRBV6-5	few	TRBJ1-1	TRBD1	TGTGCCAGCAGTTCCGGGACAGTAATGGCTTTCTTT	CASSSGTVMAFF
TRBV5-1	.	TRBJ2-1	.	TGCGCCAGCAGCTTTCAGGAGGCGCATGAGCAGTTCTTC	CASSFQEAHEQFF
TRBV10-3	.	TRBJ1-5	.	TGTGCCATCAGTGAGTCTAAGGGGCCCAGGGATCAGCCCCAGCATTTT	CAISESKGPRDQPQHF
TRBV30	.	TRBJ1-4	.	TGTGCCTGGAGTAAGGTGGGCTCCTCAGGAGGTGAAAAACTGTTTTTT	CAWSKVGSSGGEKLFF
TRBV7-9	.	TRBJ2-3	TRBD2	TGTGCCAGCCTCGTAGCGGGGGCAGATACGCAGTATTTT	CASLVAGADTQYF
TRBV5-1	.	TRBJ1-1	.	TGCGCCAGCAGCTTAACAGGGAACACTGAAGCTTTCTTT	CASSLTGNTEAFF
TRBV1	.	TRBJ2-2	.	TGCACCAGCAGCCAAGATCCGAGCGGGGGGGCCAGAACCGGGGAGCTGTTTTTT	CTSSQDPSGGARTGELFF
TRBV25-1	.	TRBJ1-5	TRBD1	TGTGCCAGCAGTGAATCGGGACAGGGAGGCCAGCCCCAGCATTTT	CASSESGQGGQPQHF